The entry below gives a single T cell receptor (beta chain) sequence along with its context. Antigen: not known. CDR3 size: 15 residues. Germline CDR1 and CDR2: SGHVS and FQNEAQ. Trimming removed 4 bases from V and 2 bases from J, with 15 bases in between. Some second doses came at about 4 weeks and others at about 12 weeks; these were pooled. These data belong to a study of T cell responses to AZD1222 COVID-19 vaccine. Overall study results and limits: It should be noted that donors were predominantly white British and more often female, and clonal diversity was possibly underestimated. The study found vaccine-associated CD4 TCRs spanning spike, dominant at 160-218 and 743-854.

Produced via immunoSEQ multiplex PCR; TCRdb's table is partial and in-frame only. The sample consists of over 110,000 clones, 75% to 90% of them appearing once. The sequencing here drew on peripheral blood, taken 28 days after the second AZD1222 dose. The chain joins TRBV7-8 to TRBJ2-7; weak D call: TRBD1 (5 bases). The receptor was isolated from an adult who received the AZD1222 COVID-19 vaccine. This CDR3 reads CASSSLGLGPYEQYF. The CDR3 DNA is TGTGCCAGCAGCTCCCTTGGGTTGGGGCCCTACGAGCAGTACTTC.